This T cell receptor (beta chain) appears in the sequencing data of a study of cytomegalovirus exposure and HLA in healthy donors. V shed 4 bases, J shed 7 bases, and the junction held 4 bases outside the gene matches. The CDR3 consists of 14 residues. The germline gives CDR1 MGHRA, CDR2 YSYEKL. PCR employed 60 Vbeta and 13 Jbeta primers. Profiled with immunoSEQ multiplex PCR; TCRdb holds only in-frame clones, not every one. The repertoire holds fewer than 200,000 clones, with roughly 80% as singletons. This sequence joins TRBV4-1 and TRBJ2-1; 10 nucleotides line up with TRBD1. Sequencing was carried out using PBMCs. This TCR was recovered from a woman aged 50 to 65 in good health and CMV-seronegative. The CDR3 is CASSRDRGWNEQFF. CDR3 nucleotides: TGCGCCAGCAGCCGGGACAGGGGCTGGAATGAGCAGTTCTTC.